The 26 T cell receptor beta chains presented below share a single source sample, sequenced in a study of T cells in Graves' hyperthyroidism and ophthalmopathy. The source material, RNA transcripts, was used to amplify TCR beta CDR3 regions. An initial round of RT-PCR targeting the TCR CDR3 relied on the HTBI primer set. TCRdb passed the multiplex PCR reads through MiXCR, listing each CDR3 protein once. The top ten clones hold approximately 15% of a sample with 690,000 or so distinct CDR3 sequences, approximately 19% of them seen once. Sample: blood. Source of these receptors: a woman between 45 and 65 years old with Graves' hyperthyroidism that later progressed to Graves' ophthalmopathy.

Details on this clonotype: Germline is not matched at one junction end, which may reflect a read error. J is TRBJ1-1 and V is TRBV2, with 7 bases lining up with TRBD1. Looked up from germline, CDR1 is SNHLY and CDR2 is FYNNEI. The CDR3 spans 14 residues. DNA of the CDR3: TGTGCCAGCAGTCCCAGAACAGGGGTACCTGAAGTTTTCTTT. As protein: CASSPRTGVPEVFF.

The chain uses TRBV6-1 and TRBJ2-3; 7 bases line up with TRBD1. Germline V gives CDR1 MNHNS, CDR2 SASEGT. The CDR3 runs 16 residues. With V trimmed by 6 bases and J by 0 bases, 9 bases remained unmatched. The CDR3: CASRLGQSPSTDTQYF. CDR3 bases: TGTGCCAGCAGGCTGGGACAGTCCCCTAGCACAGATACGCAGTATTTT.

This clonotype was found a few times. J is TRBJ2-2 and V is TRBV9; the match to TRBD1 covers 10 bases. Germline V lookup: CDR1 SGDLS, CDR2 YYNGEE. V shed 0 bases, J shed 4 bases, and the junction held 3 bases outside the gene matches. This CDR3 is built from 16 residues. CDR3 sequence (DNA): TGTGCCAGCAGCGTAGGCGGGACAGGGGCCACCGGGGAGCTGTTTTTT. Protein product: CASSVGGTGATGELFF.

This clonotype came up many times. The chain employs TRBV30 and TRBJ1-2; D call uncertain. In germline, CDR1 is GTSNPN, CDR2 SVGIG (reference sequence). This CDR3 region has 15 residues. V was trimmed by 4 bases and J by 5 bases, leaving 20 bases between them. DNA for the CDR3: TGTGCCTGGAATCGAAGACCCGCGACGGGATATGGCTACACCTTC. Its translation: CAWNRRPATGYGYTF.

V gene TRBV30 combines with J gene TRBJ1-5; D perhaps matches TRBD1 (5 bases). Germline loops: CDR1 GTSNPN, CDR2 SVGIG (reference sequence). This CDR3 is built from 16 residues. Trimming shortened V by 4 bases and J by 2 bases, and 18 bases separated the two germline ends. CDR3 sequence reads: CAWTSGMGRGNQPQHF. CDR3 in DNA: TGTGCCTGGACCTCCGGAATGGGGCGAGGCAATCAGCCCCAGCATTTT.

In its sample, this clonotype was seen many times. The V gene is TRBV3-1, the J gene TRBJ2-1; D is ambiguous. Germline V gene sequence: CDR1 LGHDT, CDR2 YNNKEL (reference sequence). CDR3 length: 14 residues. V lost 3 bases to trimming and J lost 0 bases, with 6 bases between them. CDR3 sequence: CASSQENSYNEQFF. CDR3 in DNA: TGTGCCAGCAGCCAGGAAAACTCCTACAATGAGCAGTTCTTC.

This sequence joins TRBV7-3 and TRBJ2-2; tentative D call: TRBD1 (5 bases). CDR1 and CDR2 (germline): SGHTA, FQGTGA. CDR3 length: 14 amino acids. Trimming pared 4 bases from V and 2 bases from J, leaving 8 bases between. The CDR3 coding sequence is TGTGCCAGCAGCTACGACAGTAACACCGGGGAGCTGTTTTTT. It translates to CASSYDSNTGELFF. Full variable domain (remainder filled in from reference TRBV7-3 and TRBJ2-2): GAGVSQTPSNKVTEKGKYVELRCDPISGHTALYWYRQSLGQGPEFLIYFQGTGAADDSGLPNDRFFAVRPEGSVSTLKIQRTERGDSAVYLCASSYDSNTGELFFGEGSRLTVL.

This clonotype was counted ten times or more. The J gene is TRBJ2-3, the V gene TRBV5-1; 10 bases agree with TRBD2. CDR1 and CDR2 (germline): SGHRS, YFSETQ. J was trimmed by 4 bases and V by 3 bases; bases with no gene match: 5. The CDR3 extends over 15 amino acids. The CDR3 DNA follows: TGCGCCAGCAGCTCGTATAGCGGGGGGCCAGATACGCAGTATTTT. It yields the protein CASSSYSGGPDTQYF.

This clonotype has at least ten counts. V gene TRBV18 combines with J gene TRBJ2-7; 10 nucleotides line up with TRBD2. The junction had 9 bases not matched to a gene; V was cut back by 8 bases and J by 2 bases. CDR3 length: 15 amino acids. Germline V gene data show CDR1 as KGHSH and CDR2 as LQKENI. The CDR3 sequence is CASAYLAGATYEQYF. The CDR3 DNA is TGTGCCAGCGCCTACCTAGCGGGGGCGACCTACGAGCAGTACTTC.

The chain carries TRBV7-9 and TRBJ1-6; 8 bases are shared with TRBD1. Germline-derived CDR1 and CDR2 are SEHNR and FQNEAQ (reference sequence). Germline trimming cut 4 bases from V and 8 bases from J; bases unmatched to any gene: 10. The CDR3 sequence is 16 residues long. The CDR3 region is CASSYRTGTGDSPLHF. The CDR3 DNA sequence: TGTGCCAGCAGCTACCGAACCGGGACAGGCGATTCACCCCTCCACTTT.

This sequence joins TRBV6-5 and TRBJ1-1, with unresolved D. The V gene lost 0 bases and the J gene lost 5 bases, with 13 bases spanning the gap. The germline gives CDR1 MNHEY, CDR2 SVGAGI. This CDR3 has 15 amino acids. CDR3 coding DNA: TGTGCCAGCAGTTACTCGGTGGATTTGGATACTGAAGCTTTCTTT. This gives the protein CASSYSVDLDTEAFF.

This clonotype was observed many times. CDR3: CSARAFETGGVYEQYF. As DNA, the CDR3 is TGCAGTGCTAGAGCTTTTGAGACCGGGGGGGTCTACGAGCAGTACTTC. This chain uses TRBV20-1 with TRBJ2-7; 8 nucleotides agree with TRBD2. The CDR3 runs to 16 residues. V lost 1 base to trimming and J lost 3 bases; unmatched junction nucleotides: 11. The germline V gene has CDR1 DFQATT and CDR2 SNEGSKA (reference sequence).

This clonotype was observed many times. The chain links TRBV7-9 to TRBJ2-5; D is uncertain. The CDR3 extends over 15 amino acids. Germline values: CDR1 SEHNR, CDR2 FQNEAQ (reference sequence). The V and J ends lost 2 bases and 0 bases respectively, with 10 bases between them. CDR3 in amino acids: CASSLQYTYQETQYF. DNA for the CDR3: TGTGCCAGCAGCTTACAATATACGTACCAAGAGACCCAGTACTTC.

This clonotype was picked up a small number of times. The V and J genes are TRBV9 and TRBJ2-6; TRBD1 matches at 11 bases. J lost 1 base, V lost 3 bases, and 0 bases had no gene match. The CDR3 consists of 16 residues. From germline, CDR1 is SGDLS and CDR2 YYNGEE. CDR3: CASSGDRGSGANVLTF. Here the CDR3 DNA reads TGTGCCAGCAGCGGGGACAGGGGGTCTGGGGCCAACGTCCTGACTTTC.

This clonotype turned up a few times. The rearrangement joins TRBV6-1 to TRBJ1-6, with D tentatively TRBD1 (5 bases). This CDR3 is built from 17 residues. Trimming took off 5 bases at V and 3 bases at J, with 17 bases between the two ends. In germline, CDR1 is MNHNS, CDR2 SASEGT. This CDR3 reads CASSYSSAGRYNSPLHF. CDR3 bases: TGTGCCAGCAGTTACTCGTCCGCAGGGCGCTATAATTCACCCCTCCACTTT.

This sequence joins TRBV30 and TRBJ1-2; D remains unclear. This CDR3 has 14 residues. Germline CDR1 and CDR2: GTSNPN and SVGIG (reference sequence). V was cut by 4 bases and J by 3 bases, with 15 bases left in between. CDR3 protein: CAWIIQRPDYGYTF. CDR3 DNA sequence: TGTGCCTGGATCATACAGCGACCCGACTATGGCTACACCTTC.

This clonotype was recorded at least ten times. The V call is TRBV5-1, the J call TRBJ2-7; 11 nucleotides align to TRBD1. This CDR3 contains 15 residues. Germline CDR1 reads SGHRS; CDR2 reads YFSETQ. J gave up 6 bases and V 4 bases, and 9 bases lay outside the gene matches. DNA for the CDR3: TGCGCCAGCAGCACGGGACAGGGGGTCCCAGGCGAGCAGTACTTC. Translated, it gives CASSTGQGVPGEQYF.

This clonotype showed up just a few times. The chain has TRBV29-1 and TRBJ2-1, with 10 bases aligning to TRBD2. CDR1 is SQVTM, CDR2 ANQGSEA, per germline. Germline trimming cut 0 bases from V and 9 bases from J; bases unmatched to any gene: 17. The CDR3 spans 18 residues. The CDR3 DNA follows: TGCAGCGTTGAAGATCTCGGCGAGTCAGCGGGGGGGATCTTTGAGCAGTTCTTC. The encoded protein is CSVEDLGESAGGIFEQFF.

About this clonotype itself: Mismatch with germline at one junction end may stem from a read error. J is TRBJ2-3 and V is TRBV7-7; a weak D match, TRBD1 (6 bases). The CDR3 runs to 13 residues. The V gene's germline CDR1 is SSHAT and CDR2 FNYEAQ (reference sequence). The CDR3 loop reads CASSSTGTSTQYF. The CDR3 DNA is TGTGCTAGCAGTTCTACCGGGACAAGTACGCAGTATTTT.

CDR3 nucleotide sequence: TGTGCCAGCATCCTAAATCCGGGGGGTGGATTGCAGCCCCAGCATTTT. It specifies CASILNPGGGLQPQHF. The chain joins TRBV5-8 to TRBJ1-5; maybe TRBD1 (5 bases). CDR1 SGHTS and CDR2 YDEGEE come from the germline V gene. The CDR3 is 16 amino acids. The ends were cut back, 6 bases at V and 7 bases at J, with 23 bases in the middle.

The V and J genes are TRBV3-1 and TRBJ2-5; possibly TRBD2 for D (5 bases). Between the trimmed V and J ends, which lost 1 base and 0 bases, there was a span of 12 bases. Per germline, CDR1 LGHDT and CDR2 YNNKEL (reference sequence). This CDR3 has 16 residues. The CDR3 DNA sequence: TGTGCCAGCAGCCAAGGTCTAGCAGCTAACCAAGAGACCCAGTACTTC. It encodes CASSQGLAANQETQYF.

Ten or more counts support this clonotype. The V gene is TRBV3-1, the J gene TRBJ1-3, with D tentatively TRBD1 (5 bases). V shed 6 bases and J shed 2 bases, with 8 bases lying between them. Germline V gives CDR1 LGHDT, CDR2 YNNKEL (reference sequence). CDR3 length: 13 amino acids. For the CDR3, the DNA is TGTGCCAGCAGGACAGCCGCTGGAAACACCATATATTTT. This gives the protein CASRTAAGNTIYF.

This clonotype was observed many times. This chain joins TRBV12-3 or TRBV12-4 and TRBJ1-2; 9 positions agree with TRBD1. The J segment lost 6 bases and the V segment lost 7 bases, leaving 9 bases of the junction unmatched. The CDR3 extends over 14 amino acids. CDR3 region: CASIRDREFDGYTF. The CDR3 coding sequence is TGTGCCAGCATACGGGACAGGGAATTCGATGGCTACACCTTC.

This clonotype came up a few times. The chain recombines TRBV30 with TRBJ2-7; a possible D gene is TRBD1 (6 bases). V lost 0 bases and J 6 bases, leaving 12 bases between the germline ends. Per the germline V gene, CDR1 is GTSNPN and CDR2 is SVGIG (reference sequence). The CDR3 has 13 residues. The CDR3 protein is CAWSVGVRGEQYF. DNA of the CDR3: TGTGCCTGGAGTGTGGGAGTCAGGGGCGAGCAGTACTTC.

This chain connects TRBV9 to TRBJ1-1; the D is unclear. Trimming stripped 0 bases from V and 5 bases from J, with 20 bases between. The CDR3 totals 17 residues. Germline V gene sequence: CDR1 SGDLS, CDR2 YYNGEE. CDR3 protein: CASSVGSHGEGGTEAFF. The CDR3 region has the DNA TGTGCCAGCAGCGTAGGGAGCCACGGGGAGGGAGGAACTGAAGCTTTCTTT.

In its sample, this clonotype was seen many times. The CDR3 sequence is CASSFGTVNTGELFF. CDR3 in DNA: TGCGCCAGCAGCTTTGGGACAGTTAACACCGGGGAGCTGTTTTTT. V usage is TRBV5-1 and J usage is TRBJ2-2; 7 positions match TRBD1. V lost 2 bases to trimming and J lost 2 bases; unmatched junction nucleotides: 3. Germline V gives CDR1 SGHRS, CDR2 YFSETQ. The CDR3 loop spans 15 amino acids.